What follows are 10 T cell receptor beta chains derived from one specimen sequenced in a study of cytomegalovirus exposure and HLA in healthy donors. 60 Vbeta and 13 Jbeta primers were used in PCR. TCRdb keeps only in-frame clones here, not all; method: immunoSEQ multiplex PCR. The repertoire holds 120,000 or so clones, with more than 60% as singletons. The specimen sequenced was PBMCs. These receptors were collected from a man under 40 in good health and CMV-seropositive.

V gene TRBV27 combines with J gene TRBJ1-1, with 8 bases that match TRBD1. The CDR3 sequence is 14 residues long. Per the germline V gene, CDR1 is MNHEY and CDR2 is SMNVEV (reference sequence). Losses at the gene ends were 2 bases for V and 5 bases for J; bases not matched to a gene: 4. The CDR3 DNA sequence: TGTGCCAGCAGTTTAGGGACAGGAGGGACTGAAGCTTTCTTT. It yields the protein CASSLGTGGTEAFF.

Turning to this clone: The DNA is left out, because the CDR3 cannot be placed on it with certainty; the CDR3 is given as TCRdb lists it. V is TRBV21-1 and J is TRBJ2-2; the listed D gene, TRBD2, was not tested against the DNA. TRBV21-1 corresponds to a pseudogene. Including both end residues, the CDR3 is 21 amino acids long. CDR3 residues: CASSKAGFGRGTEVCTGELFF.

The chain employs TRBV7-2 and TRBJ2-5; D might be TRBD2 (6 bases). The CDR3 is 15 residues long. Trimming left V 10 bases short and J 1 base short, with 19 bases between. The germline CDR1 and CDR2 sequences are SGHTA and FQGNSA. The CDR3 DNA is TGTGCCACGCGGGCGCTACGGGGGTTCCAAGAGACCCAGTACTTC. Residues: CATRALRGFQETQYF.

This clone showed up many times. The J gene is TRBJ2-1, the V gene TRBV19; 10 bases line up with TRBD1. V trimming: 8 bases; J trimming: 7 bases; junction bases outside the gene matches: 11. The CDR3 runs 15 residues. Germline lookup yields CDR1 LNHDA and CDR2 SQIVND (reference sequence). CDR3 in DNA: TGTGCCAGTGGGTACGGGACAGGGGTTCCGAATGAGCAGTTCTTC. Its translation: CASGYGTGVPNEQFF.

The chain has TRBV4-2 and TRBJ2-2; weak D call: TRBD2 (6 bases). The V gene's germline CDR1 is LGHNA and CDR2 YNFKEQ. Trimming took 7 bases from V and 2 from J, leaving 14 bases between them. CDR3 length: 15 residues. The CDR3 bases are TGTGCCAGCAACCCGGCCGGGGGAAACACCGGGGAGCTGTTTTTT. Protein product: CASNPAGGNTGELFF.

The sample holds a few counts of this clone. The chain couples TRBV11-2 to TRBJ2-1; the D is unclear. The CDR3 loop spans 15 amino acids. V was shortened by 8 bases and J by 5 bases, with 19 bases between the two germline ends. Per the germline V gene, CDR1 is SGHAT and CDR2 is FQNNGV. The CDR3 region has the DNA TGTGCCAGCGCCACTCTTGCTGGGCAGGACAATGAGCAGTTCTTC. Encoded protein: CASATLAGQDNEQFF.

The chain joins TRBV19 to TRBJ2-6, with TRBD1 identical over 7 bases. There are 18 residues in the CDR3. Germline CDR1 is LNHDA and CDR2 is SQIVND (reference sequence). V was pared by 4 bases and J by 5 bases, with 14 bases of the junction left unmatched. The CDR3 region has the DNA TGTGCCAGTAGTACTTGGGACAGTTCCACTCTGAGGGCCAACGTCCTGACTTTC. It is translated as CASSTWDSSTLRANVLTF.

To note about this clone: Germline is not matched at one junction end, which may reflect a read error. The J gene is TRBJ1-4, the V gene TRBV7-9, with D unresolved. CDR3 size: 15 residues. CDR1 is SEHNR, CDR2 FQNEAQ, per germline (reference sequence). In DNA form, the CDR3 reads TGTTCCAGCAGCTACGAACGAGCAACTAATGAAAAACTGTTTTTT. Its protein is CSSSYERATNEKLFF. The variable domain in full, completed from reference TRBV7-9 and TRBJ1-4, reads DTGVSQNPRHKITKRGQNVTFRCDPISEHNRLYWYRQTLGQGPEFLTYFQNEAQLEKSRLLSDRFSAERPKGSFSTLEIQRTEQGDSAMYLCSSSYERATNEKLFFGSGTQLSVL.

The J gene is TRBJ2-7, the V gene TRBV27, with D perhaps matching TRBD1 (5 bases). The CDR3 is 14 residues long. Trimming took off 4 bases at V and 2 bases at J, with 12 bases between the two ends. Germline CDR1 and CDR2: MNHEY and SMNVEV (reference sequence). The CDR3 reads CASSYQGSAYEQYF. The CDR3 DNA is TGTGCCAGCAGTTACCAGGGATCGGCCTACGAGCAGTACTTC.

The CDR3, as DNA: TGTGCCAGCAGCCCCCGAGGAGGCCCCTACAATGAGCAGTTCTTC. Translating gives CASSPRGGPYNEQFF. V usage is TRBV5-6 and J usage is TRBJ2-1; weak D call: TRBD2 (5 bases). Germline CDR1 is SGHDT and CDR2 is YYEEEE. The CDR3 sequence is 15 residues long. Trimming left V 4 bases short and J 2 bases short, with 13 bases between. Based on the CDR3 plus reference TRBV5-6 and TRBJ2-1, the full variable domain is DAGVTQSPTHLIKTRGQQVTLRCSPKSGHDTVSWYQQALGQGPQFIFQYYEEEERQRGNFPDRFSGHQFPNYSSELNVNALLLGDSALYLCASSPRGGPYNEQFFGPGTRLTVL.